This TCR beta chain was documented in a study of blood T cell repertoires in COVID-19. The assay was immunoSEQ multiplex PCR, and TCRdb's table has in-frame clones only and misses some. The table lists over 150,000 clones, 84% of them singletons, with about 7.7% in the top ten. The germline CDR1 and CDR2 sequences are SGHVS and FQNEAQ. The CDR3 is 14 amino acids. The V end lost 1 base, the J end lost 0 bases, and 4 bases lay between the germline ends. Individuals aged roughly 18 to 100 years were recruited from fewer than 30 US areas. The sequencing input was PBMCs or T cells enriched from blood (not recorded which). The rearrangement joins TRBV7-8 to TRBJ2-4; D unclear. The receptor's source is a man aged 45 to 65 who had recovered from COVID-19. The CDR3 sequence: CASSLELAKNIQYF. The CDR3 bases are TGTGCCAGCAGCTTAGAGCTAGCCAAAAACATTCAGTACTTC.